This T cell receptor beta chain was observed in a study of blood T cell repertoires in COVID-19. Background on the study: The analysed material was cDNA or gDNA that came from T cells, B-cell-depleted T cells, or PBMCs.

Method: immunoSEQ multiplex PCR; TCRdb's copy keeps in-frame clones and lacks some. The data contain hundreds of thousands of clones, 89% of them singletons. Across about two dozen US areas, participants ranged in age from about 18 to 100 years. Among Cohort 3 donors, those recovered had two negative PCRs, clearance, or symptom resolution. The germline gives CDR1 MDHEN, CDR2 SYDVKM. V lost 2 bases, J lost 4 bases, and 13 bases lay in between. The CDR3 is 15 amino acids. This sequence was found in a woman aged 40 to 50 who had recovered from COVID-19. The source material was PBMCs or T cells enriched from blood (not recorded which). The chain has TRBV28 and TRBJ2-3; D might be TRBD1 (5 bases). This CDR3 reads CASSLRAEGADTQYF. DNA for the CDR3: TGTGCCAGCAGTTTACGTGCGGAAGGGGCAGATACGCAGTATTTT.